The sequence of this T cell receptor beta chain was determined in a study of neoadjuvant anti-PD-1 for oral cavity cancer. Study-wide background: Non-progressing patients received a fourth nivolumab dose near day 43, then surgery on days 50-56. Study-level findings and limits: TCR analyses covered only a few patients per response group. Higher pretreatment Treg/Th17 ratios tracked higher pretreatment blood clonality.

The repertoire was sequenced with immunoSEQ multiplex PCR; TCRdb's copy has only in-frame clones and lacks some. Of some 15,000 clones listed, 70% to 75% are singletons. As for time point: after neoadjuvant nivolumab, at surgical resection. Cohort: HPV-negative, locally advanced oral cavity squamous cell carcinoma patients. The CDR3 is 15 amino acids. V was clipped by 5 bases and J by 4 bases; unmatched bases: 9. Germline V gene sequence: CDR1 SGHRS, CDR2 YFSETQ. In regard to this clone: What it binds is unknown.

The chain employs TRBV5-1 and TRBJ2-5; 9 bases align to TRBD2. Sequencing used PBMCs, obtained after nivolumab (anti-PD-1) treatment. The receptor was isolated from a person between 40 and 85 years old with oral cavity squamous cell carcinoma. CDR3 region: CASRGQTSGGETQYF. DNA for the CDR3: TGCGCCAGCAGGGGGCAGACTAGCGGTGGAGAGACCCAGTACTTC.